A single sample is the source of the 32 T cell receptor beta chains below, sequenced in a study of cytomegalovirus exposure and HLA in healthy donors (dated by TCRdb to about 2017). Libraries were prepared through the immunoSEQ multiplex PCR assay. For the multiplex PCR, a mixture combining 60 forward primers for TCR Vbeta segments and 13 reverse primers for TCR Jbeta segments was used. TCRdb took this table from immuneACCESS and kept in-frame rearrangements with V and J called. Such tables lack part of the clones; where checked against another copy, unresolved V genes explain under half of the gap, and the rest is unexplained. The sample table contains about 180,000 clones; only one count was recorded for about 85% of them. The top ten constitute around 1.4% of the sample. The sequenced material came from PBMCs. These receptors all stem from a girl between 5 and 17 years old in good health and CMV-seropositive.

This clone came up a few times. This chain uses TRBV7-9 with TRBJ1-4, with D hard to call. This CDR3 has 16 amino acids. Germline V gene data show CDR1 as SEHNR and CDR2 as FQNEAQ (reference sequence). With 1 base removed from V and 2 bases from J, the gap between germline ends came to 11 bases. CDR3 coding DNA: TGTGCCAGCAGCTTAGACCCTTCCGGGACTAATGAAAAACTGTTTTTT. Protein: CASSLDPSGTNEKLFF.

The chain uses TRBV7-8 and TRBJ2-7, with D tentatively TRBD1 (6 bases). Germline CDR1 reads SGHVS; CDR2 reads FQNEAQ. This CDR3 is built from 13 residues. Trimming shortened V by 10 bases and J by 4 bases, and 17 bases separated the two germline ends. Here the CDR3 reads CAISRDKEYEQYF. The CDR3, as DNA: TGTGCCATCTCACGGGACAAGGAATACGAGCAGTACTTC.

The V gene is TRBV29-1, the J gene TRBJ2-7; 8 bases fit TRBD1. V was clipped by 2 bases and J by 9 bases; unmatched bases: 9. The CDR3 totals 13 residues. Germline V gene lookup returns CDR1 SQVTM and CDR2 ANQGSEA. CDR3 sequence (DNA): TGCAGCGTTGAACCGGACAGGGAAGACGGGCAGTACTTC. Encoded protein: CSVEPDREDGQYF.

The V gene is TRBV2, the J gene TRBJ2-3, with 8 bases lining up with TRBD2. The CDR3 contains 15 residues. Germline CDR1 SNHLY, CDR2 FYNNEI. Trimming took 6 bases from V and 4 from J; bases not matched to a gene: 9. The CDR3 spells CASRVSGASPDTQYF. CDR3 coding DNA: TGTGCCAGCAGGGTTAGCGGGGCGAGCCCAGATACGCAGTATTTT.

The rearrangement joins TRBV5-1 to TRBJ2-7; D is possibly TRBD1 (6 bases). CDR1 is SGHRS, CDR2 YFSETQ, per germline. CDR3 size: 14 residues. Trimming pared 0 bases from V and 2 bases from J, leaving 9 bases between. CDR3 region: CASSLATGTYEQYF. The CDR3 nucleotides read TGCGCCAGCAGCTTGGCAACAGGGACCTACGAGCAGTACTTC.

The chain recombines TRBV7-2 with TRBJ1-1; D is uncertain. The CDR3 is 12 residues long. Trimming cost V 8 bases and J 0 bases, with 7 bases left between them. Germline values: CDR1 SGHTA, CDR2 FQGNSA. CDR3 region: CASGYMNTEAFF. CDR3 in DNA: TGTGCCAGCGGCTACATGAACACTGAAGCTTTCTTT.

In DNA form, the CDR3 reads TGTGCTAGTGGTGTGGGTGGACTCTATGGCTACACCTTC. It yields the protein CASGVGGLYGYTF. The J gene is TRBJ1-2, the V gene TRBV12-5; no definite D call. With 5 bases removed from V and 4 bases from J, the gap between germline ends came to 11 bases. Germline CDR1 and CDR2: LGHNT and FRNRAP. The CDR3 runs to 13 residues.

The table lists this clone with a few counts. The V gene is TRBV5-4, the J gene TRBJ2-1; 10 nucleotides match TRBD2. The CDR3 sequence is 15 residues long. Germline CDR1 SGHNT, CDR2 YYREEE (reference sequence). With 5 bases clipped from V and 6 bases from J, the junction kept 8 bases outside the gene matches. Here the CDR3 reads CASSQWTSGSNEQFF. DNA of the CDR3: TGTGCCAGCAGTCAATGGACTAGCGGCTCCAATGAGCAGTTCTTC.

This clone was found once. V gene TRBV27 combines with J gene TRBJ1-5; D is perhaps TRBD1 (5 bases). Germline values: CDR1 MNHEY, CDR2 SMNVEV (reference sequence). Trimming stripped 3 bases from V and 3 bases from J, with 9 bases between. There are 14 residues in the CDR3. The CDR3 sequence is CASSLGQLNQPQHF. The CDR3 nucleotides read TGTGCCAGCAGTTTGGGGCAGCTCAATCAGCCCCAGCATTTT.

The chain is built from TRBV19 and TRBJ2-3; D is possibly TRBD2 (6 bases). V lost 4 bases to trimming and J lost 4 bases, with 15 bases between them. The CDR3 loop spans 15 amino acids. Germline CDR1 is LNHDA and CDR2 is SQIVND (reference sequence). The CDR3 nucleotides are TGTGCCAGTAGTAGGGAGGATAGGCACGCAGATACGCAGTATTTT. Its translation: CASSREDRHADTQYF.

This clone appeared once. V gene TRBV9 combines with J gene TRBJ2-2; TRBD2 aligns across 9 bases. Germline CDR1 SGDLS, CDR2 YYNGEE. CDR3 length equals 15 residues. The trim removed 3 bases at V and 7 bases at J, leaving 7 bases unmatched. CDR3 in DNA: TGTGCCAGCAGCGGAATTAGCGGGAGCAGCGGGGAGCTGTTTTTT. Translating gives CASSGISGSSGELFF. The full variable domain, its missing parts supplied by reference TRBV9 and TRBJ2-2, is DSGVTQTPKHLITATGQRVTLRCSPRSGDLSVYWYQQSLDQGLQFLIQYYNGEERAKGNILERFSAQQFPDLHSELNLSSLELGDSALYFCASSGISGSSGELFFGEGSRLTVL.

CDR3 in amino acids: CASSDSAGPFGRTDTQYF. CDR3 in DNA: TGTGCCAGCAGTGACTCAGCGGGACCATTCGGGAGGACAGATACGCAGTATTTT. This chain links TRBV2 with TRBJ2-3, with 7 nucleotides matching TRBD2. J gave up 3 bases and V 3 bases, and 15 bases lay outside the gene matches. The germline CDR1 and CDR2 sequences are SNHLY and FYNNEI. The CDR3 runs to 18 residues.

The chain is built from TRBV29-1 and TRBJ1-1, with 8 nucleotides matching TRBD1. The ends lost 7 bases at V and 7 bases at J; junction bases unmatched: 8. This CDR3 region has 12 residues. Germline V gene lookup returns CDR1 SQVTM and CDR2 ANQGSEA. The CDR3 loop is CSGTRGPVEAFF. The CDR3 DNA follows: TGCAGCGGTACCAGGGGGCCGGTTGAAGCTTTCTTT.

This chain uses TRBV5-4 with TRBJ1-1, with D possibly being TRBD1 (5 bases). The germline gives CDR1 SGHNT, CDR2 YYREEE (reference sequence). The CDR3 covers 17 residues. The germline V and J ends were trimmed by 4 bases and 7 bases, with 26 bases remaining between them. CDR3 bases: TGTGCCAGCAGCCTGGGGGTTGTTCTTTACACGGGGAATGAAGCTTTCTTT. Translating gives CASSLGVVLYTGNEAFF. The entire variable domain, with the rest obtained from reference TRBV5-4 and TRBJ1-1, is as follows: ETGVTQSPTHLIKTRGQQVTLRCSSQSGHNTVSWYQQALGQGPQFIFQYYREEENGRGNFPPRFSGLQFPNYSSELNVNALELDDSALYLCASSLGVVLYTGNEAFFGQGTRLTVV.

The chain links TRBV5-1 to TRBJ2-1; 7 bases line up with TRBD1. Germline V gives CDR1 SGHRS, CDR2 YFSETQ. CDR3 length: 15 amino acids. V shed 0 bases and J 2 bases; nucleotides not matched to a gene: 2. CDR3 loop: CASSLEGQTYNEQFF. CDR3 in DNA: TGCGCCAGCAGCTTGGAGGGACAGACCTACAATGAGCAGTTCTTC.

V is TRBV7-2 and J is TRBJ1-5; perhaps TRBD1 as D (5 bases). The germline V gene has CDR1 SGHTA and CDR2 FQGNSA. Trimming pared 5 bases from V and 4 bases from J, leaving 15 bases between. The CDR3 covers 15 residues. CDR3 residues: CASSLWGGENQPQHF. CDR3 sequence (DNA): TGTGCCAGCAGCCTATGGGGGGGGGAGAATCAGCCCCAGCATTTT.

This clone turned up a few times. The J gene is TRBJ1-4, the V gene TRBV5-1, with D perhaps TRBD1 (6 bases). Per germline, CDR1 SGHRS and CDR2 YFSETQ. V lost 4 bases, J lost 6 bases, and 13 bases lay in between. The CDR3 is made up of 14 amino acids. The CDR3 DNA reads TGCGCCAGCAGCACCTGGGGGCCCGATGAAAAACTGTTTTTT. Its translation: CASSTWGPDEKLFF.

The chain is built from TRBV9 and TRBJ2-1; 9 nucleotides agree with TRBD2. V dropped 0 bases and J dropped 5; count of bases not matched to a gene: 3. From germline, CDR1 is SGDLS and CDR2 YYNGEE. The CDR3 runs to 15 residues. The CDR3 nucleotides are TGTGCCAGCAGCGTAGAGCCTAGCGGGAACAATGAGCAGTTCTTC. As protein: CASSVEPSGNNEQFF.

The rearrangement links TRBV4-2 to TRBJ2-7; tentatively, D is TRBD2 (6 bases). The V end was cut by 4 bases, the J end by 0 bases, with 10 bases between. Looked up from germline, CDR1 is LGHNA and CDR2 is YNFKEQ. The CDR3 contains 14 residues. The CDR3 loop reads CASSPGDHSYEQYF. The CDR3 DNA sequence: TGTGCCAGCAGCCCGGGGGACCACTCCTACGAGCAGTACTTC.

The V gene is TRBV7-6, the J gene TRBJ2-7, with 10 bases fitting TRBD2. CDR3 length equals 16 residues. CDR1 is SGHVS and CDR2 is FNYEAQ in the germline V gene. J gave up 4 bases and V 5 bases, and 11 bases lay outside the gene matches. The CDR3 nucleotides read TGTGCCAGCAGCATCACTGACGGGACTAGCGTTTACGAGCAGTACTTC. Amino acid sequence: CASSITDGTSVYEQYF.

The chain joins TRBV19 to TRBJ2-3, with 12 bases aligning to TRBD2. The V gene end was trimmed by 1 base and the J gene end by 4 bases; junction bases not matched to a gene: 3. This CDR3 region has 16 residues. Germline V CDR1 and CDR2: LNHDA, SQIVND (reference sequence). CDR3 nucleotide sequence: TGTGCCAGTAGTATAGGACTAGCGGGAGCATCAGATACGCAGTATTTT. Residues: CASSIGLAGASDTQYF.

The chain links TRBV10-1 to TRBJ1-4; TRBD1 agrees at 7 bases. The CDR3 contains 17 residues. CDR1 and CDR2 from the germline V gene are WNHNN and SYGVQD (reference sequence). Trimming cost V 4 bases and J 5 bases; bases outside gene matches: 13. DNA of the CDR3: TGCGCCAGCAGTGTCTGGGACAGTAACAGTGGCAATGAAAAACTGTTTTTT. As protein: CASSVWDSNSGNEKLFF.

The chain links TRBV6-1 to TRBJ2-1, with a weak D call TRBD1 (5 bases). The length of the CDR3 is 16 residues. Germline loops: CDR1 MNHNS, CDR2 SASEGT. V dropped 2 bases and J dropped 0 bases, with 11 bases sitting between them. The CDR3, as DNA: TGTGCCAGCAGTGAACAGGGCCTAGTCTCCTACAATGAGCAGTTCTTC. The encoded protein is CASSEQGLVSYNEQFF.

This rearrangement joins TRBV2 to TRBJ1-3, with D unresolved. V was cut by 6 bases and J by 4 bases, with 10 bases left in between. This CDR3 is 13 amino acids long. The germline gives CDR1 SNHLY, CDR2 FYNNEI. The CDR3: CASSFSLGNTIYF. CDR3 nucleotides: TGTGCCAGCAGCTTCTCCCTCGGAAACACCATATATTTT.

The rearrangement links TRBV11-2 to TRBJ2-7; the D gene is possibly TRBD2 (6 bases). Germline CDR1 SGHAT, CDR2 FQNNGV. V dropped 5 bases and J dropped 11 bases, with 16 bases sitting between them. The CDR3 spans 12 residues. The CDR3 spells CASSPNGRIEYF. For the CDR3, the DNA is TGTGCCAGCAGCCCGAACGGGAGAATCGAGTACTTC.

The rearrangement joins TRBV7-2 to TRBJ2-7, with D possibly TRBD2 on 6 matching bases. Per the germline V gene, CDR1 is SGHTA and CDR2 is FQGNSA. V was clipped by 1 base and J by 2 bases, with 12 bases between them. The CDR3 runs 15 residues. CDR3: CASSLVLGTAYEQYF. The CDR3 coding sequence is TGTGCCAGCAGCTTAGTGTTAGGGACTGCCTACGAGCAGTACTTC. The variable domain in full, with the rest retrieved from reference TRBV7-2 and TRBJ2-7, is GAGVSQSPSNKVTEKGKDVELRCDPISGHTALYWYRQSLGQGLEFLIYFQGNSAPDKSGLPSDRFSAERTGGSVSTLTIQRTQQEDSAVYLCASSLVLGTAYEQYFGPGTRLTVT.

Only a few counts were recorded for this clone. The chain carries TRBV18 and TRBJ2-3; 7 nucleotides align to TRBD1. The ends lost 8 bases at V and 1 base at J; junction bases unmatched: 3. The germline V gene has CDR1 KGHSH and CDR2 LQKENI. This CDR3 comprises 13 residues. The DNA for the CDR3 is TGTGCCAGCCGACAGGGAGGCACAGATACGCAGTATTTT. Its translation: CASRQGGTDTQYF.

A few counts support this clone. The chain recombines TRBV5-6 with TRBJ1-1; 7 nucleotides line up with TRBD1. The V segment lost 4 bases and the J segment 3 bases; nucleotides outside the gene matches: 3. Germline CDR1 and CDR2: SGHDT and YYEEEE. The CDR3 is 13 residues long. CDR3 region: CASSRDRDTEAFF. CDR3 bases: TGTGCCAGCAGCAGGGACAGAGACACTGAAGCTTTCTTT. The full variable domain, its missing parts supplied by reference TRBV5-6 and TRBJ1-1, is DAGVTQSPTHLIKTRGQQVTLRCSPKSGHDTVSWYQQALGQGPQFIFQYYEEEERQRGNFPDRFSGHQFPNYSSELNVNALLLGDSALYLCASSRDRDTEAFFGQGTRLTVV.

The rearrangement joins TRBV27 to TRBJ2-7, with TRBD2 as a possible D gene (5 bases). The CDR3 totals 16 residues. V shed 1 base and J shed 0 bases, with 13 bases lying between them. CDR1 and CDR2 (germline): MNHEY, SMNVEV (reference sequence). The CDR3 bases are TGTGCCAGCAGTTTATTGAGCGGTTTTAGCTCCTACGAGCAGTACTTC. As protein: CASSLLSGFSSYEQYF.

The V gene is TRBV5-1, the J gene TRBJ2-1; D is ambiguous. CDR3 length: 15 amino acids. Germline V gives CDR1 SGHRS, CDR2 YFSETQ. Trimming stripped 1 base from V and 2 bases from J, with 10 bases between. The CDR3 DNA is TGCGCCAGCAGCTTGAATCTAGAGACCTACAATGAGCAGTTCTTC. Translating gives CASSLNLETYNEQFF.

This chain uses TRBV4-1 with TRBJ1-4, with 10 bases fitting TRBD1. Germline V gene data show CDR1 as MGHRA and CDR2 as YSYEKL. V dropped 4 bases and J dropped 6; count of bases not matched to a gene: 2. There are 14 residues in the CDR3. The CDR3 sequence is CASSLGTGDEKLFF. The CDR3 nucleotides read TGCGCCAGCAGCCTCGGGACAGGGGATGAAAAACTGTTTTTT.

The CDR3 reads CASSQLLEAFF. As DNA, the CDR3 is TGTGCCAGTAGCCAACTACTTGAAGCTTTCTTT. The J gene is TRBJ1-1, the V gene TRBV19; D is ambiguous. Looked up from germline, CDR1 is LNHDA and CDR2 is SQIVND (reference sequence). The CDR3 sequence is 11 residues long. V lost 6 bases and J 7 bases, leaving 9 bases between the germline ends. The variable domain in full, completed from reference TRBV19 and TRBJ1-1, reads DGGITQSPKYLFRKEGQNVTLSCEQNLNHDAMYWYRQDPGQGLRLIYYSQIVNDFQKGDIAEGYSVSREKKESFPLTVTSAQKNPTAFYLCASSQLLEAFFGQGTRLTVV.